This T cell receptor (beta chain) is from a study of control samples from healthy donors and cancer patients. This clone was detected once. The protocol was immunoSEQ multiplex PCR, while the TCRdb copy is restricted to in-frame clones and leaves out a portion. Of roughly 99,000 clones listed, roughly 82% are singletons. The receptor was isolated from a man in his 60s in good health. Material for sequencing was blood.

In DNA, the CDR3 is TGTGCCAGCAGTTACTCAACTAGTGGAGATACGCAGTATTTT. Protein sequence: CASSYSTSGDTQYF. The chain has TRBV6-5 and TRBJ2-3, with a weak D call TRBD2 (5 bases). CDR3 length: 14 amino acids. The germline CDR1 and CDR2 sequences are MNHEY and SVGAGI. With 0 bases removed from V and 5 bases from J, the gap between germline ends came to 9 bases.